Included here is one T cell receptor (beta chain) sequence, with context. The data belong to a study of brain metastases from non-small cell lung cancer. Trimming removed 11 bases from V and 7 bases from J, with 13 bases in between. The CDR3 consists of 11 residues. Germline values: CDR1 MNHNY, CDR2 SVGAGI (reference sequence). Repertoires were generated with immunoSEQ multiplex PCR, while TCRdb's copy carries only in-frame clones and drops some. In the table there are fewer than 3,500 clones, more than 65% of which are singletons. This chain uses TRBV6-6 with TRBJ2-3, with D unresolved. The sequence was collected from a donor at least 40 years old with non-small cell lung cancer. The sequencing input was primary lung tumor tissue. CDR3 sequence reads: CAALSENTQYF. CDR3 sequence (DNA): TGTGCCGCCCTATCCGAAAATACGCAGTATTTT.